This note documents a single T cell receptor beta chain sequence. This CDR3 is 14 amino acids long. Germline V gives CDR1 ENHRY, CDR2 SYGVKD. V was clipped by 3 bases and J by 4 bases; unmatched bases: 3. Original methodology: Estimation of nucleated cell counts relied on the amplification of reference gene primers. The assay was immunoSEQ multiplex PCR, and TCRdb's table has in-frame clones only and misses some. V and J calls and clone size are as listed in that table; D and trimming were resolved from the DNA. This sample has around 120,000 clones; 78% occur once, and the top ten carry about 2.5%. This entry comes from a study of blood T cell repertoires in COVID-19. Overall study: Sites in the United States, Italy and Spain provided acute and convalescent COVID-19 samples. T cells, B-cell-depleted T cells, or PBMCs provided the cDNA or gDNA that served as material.

The sequence derives from an older man with acute or convalescent COVID-19. The chain uses TRBV10-3 and TRBJ1-1, with 9 bases aligning to TRBD1. The material sequenced was peripheral blood. CDR3 sequence: CAISEQGAITEAFF. CDR3 nucleotides: TGTGCCATCAGTGAACAGGGGGCGATCACTGAAGCTTTCTTT.